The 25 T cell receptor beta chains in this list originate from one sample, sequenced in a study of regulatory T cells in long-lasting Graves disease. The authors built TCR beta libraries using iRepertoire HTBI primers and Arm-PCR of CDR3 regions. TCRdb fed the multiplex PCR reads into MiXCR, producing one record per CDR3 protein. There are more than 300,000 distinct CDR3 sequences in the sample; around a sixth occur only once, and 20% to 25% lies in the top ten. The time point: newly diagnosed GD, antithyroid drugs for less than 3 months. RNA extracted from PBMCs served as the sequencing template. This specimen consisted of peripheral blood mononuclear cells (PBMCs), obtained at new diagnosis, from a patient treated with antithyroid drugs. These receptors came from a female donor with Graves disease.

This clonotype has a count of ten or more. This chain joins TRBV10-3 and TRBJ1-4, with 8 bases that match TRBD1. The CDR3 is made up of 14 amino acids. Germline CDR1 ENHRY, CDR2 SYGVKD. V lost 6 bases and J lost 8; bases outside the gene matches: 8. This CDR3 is CAISAGQGGEKLFF. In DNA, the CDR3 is TGTGCCATCAGCGCAGGACAGGGAGGCGAAAAACTGTTTTTT.

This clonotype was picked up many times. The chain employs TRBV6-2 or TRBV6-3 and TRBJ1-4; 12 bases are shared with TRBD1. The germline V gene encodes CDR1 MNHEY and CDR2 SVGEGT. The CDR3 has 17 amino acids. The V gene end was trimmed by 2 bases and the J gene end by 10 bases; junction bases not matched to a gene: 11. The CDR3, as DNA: TGTGCCAGCAGTTACGCGGGACAGGGGGCCCTCGGGGCAAAACTGTTTTTT. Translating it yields CASSYAGQGALGAKLFF.

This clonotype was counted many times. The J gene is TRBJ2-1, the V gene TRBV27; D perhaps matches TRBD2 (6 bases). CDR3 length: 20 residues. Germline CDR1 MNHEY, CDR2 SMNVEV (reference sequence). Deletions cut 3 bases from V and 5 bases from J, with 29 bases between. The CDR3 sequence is CASSFHSPRPEGLFHNEQFF. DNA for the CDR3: TGTGCCAGCAGTTTTCACTCCCCCCGCCCGGAGGGGCTTTTCCACAATGAGCAGTTCTTC.

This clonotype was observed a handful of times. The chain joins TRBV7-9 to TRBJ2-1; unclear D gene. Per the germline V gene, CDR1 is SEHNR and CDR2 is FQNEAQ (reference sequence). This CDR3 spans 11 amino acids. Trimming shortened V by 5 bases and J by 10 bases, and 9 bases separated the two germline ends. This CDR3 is CASSPSMEQFF. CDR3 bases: TGTGCCAGCAGCCCCTCTATGGAGCAGTTCTTC.

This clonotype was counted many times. CDR3 protein: CASSRDSVYGYTF. The DNA for the CDR3 is TGTGCCAGCAGCCGGGACAGTGTATATGGCTACACCTTC. V is TRBV11-2 and J is TRBJ1-2; 7 bases map to TRBD1. In germline, CDR1 is SGHAT, CDR2 FQNNGV. Losses at the gene ends were 5 bases for V and 5 bases for J; bases not matched to a gene: 5. The CDR3 contains 13 residues.

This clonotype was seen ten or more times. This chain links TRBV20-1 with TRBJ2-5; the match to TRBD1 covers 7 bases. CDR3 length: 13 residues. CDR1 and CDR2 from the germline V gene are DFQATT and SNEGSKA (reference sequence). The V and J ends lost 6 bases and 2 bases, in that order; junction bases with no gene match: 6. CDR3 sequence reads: CSAEGTDQETQYF. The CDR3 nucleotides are TGCAGTGCCGAGGGGACAGATCAAGAGACCCAGTACTTC.

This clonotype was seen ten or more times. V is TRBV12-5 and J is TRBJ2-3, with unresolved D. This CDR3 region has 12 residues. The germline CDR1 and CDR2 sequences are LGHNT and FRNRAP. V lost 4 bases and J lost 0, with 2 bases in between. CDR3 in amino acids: CASGSSTDTQYF. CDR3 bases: TGTGCTAGTGGTTCGAGCACAGATACGCAGTATTTT.

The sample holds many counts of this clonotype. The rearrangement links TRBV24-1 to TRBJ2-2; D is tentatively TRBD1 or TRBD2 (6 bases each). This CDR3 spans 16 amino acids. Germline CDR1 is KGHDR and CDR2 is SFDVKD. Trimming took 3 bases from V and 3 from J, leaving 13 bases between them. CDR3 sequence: CATSDPRGADTGELFF. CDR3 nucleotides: TGTGCCACCAGTGATCCGAGGGGGGCCGACACCGGGGAGCTGTTTTTT.

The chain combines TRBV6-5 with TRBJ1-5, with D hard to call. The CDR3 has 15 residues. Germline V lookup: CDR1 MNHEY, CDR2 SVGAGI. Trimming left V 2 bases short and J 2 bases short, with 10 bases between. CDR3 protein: CASSYEGGGNQPQHF. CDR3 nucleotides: TGTGCCAGCAGTTACGAGGGAGGAGGCAATCAGCCCCAGCATTTT.

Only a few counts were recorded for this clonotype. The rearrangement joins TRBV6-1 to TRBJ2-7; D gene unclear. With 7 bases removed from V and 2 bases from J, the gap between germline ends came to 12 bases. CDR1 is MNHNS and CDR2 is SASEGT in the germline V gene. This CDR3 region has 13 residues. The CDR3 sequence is CASTIGRTYEQYF. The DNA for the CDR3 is TGTGCCAGCACCATAGGACGGACCTACGAGCAGTACTTC.

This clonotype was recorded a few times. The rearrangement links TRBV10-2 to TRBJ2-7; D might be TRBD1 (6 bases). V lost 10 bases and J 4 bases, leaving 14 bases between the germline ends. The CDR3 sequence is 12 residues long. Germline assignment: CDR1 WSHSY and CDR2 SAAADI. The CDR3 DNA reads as TGCGCCACCAGGGACACCTTTTACGAGCAGTACTTC. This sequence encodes CATRDTFYEQYF.

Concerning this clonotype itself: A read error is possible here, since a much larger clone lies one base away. The CDR3 DNA follows: TGTGCCAGCAGTGGTTCGGGGGTCGGAAACGCCATATATTTT. Its translation is CASSGSGVGNAIYF. The chain carries TRBV2 and TRBJ1-3; TRBD1 is a possible D gene (5 bases). The CDR3 contains 14 residues. The germline CDR1 and CDR2 sequences are SNHLY and FYNNEI.

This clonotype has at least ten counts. The CDR3 DNA is TGTGCCAGCAGTTTATCGTCGGGGCGGGGGGCCGGGGAGCTGTTTTTT. Encoded protein: CASSLSSGRGAGELFF. V gene TRBV27 combines with J gene TRBJ2-2; 8 nucleotides match TRBD2. The germline gives CDR1 MNHEY, CDR2 SMNVEV (reference sequence). There are 16 residues in the CDR3. V lost 0 bases, J lost 6 bases, and 6 bases stayed unmatched.

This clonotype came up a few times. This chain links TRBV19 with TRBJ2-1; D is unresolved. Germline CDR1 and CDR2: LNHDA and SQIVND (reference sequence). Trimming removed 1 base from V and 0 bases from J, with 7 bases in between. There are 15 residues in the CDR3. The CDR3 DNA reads TGTGCCAGTAGTATAGGCTTAAGCTCCTACAATGAGCAGTTCTTC. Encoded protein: CASSIGLSSYNEQFF.

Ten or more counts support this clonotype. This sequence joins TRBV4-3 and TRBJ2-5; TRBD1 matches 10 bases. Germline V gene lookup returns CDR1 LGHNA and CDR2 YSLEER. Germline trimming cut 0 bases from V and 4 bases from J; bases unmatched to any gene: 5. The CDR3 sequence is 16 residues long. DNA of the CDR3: TGCGCCAGCAGCCAAGAAGGTTGGGACAGGGGAGAGACCCAGTACTTC. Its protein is CASSQEGWDRGETQYF.

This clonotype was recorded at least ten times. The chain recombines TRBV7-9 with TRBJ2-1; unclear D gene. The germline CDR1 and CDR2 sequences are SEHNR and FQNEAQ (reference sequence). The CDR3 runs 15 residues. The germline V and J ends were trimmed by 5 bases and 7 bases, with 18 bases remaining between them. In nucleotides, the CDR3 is TGTGCCAGCAGCGCCAGTGGCGTGGAAGCGAATGAGCAGTTCTTC. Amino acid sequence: CASSASGVEANEQFF. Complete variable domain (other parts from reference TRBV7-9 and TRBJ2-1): DTGVSQNPRHKITKRGQNVTFRCDPISEHNRLYWYRQTLGQGPEFLTYFQNEAQLEKSRLLSDRFSAERPKGSFSTLEIQRTEQGDSAMYLCASSASGVEANEQFFGPGTRLTVL.

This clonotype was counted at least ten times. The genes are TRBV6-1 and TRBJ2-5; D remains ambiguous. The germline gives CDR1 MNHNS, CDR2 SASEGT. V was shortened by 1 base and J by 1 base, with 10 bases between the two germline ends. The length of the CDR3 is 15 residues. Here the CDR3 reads CASSEVRGPQETQYF. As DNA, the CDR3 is TGTGCCAGCAGTGAAGTCCGTGGACCCCAAGAGACCCAGTACTTC.

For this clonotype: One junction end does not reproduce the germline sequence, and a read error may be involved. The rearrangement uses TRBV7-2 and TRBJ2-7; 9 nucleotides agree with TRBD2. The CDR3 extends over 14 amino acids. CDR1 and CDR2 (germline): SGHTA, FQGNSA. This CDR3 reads CASSLELAGYEQYF. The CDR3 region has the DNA TGTGCCAGCAGTTTAGAACTAGCGGGCTACGAGCAGTACTTC.

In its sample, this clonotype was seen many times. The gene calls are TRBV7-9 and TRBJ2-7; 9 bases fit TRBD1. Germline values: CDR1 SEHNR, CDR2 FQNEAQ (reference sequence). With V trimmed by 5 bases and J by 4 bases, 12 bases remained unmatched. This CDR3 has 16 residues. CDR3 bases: TGTGCCAGCAGCCCCACCCCCGGGACAGGGAAGTACGAGCAGTACTTC. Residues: CASSPTPGTGKYEQYF.

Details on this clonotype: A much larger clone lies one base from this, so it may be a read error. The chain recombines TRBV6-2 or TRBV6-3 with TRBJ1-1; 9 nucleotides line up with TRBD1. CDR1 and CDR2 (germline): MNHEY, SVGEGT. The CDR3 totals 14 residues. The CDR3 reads CASTGDRVNTGAFF. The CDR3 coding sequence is TGTGCCAGCACCGGGGACAGGGTGAACACTGGAGCTTTCTTT.

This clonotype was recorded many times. This CDR3 reads CSVERRSSGSRNIQYF. In nucleotides, the CDR3 is TGCAGCGTTGAACGAAGGTCTAGCGGGTCTCGGAACATTCAGTACTTC. The gene calls are TRBV29-1 and TRBJ2-4; 8 bases are shared with TRBD2. CDR3 size: 16 residues. Trimming took 2 bases from V and 7 from J; bases not matched to a gene: 13. Germline lookup yields CDR1 SQVTM and CDR2 ANQGSEA.

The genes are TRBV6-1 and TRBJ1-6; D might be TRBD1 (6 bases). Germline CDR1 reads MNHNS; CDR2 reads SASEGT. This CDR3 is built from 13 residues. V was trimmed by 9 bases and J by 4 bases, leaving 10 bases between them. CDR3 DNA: TGTGCCAGTTTTAGGGGGTATAATTCACCCCTCCACTTT. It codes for CASFRGYNSPLHF.

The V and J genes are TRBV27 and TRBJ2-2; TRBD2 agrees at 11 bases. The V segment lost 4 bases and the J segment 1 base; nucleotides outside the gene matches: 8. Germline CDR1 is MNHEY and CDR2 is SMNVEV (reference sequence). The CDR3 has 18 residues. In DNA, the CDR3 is TGTGCCAGCAGTTCCTCAAGGGGACTAGCGGTGAACACCGGGGAGCTGTTTTTT. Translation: CASSSSRGLAVNTGELFF.

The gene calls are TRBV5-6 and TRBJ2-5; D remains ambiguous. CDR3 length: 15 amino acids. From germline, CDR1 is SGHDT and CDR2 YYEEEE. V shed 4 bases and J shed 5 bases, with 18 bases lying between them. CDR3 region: CASSQRQPLRETQYF. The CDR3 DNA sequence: TGTGCCAGCAGCCAACGCCAGCCGTTAAGGGAGACCCAGTACTTC.

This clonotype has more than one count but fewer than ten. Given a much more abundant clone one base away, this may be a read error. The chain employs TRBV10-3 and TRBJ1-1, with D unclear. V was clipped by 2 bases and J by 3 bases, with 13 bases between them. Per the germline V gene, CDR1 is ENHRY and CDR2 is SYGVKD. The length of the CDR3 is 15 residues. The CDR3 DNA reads TGTGCCATCAGTGAGGCACCGGGGTCCGACACTGAAGCTTTCTTT. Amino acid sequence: CAISEAPGSDTEAFF.